Shown below are 22 T cell receptor beta chains from a single sample sequenced in a study of radiotherapy plus CTLA-4 blockade in lung cancer. Some clones are missing from TCRdb's copy, which holds only in-frame ones; the method was immunoSEQ multiplex PCR. The sample consists of about 90,000 clones, around 72% of them appearing once. This material consisted of peripheral blood, taken from a patient treated with radiotherapy plus ipilimumab. Every receptor here comes from a human donor with non-small cell lung cancer that progressed on radiotherapy plus ipilimumab.

This chain joins TRBV9 and TRBJ2-1, with no clear D. The CDR3 is 14 residues long. Germline V gives CDR1 SGDLS, CDR2 YYNGEE. Trimming removed 4 bases at V and 3 bases at J, with 11 bases between. CDR3 nucleotides: TGTGCCAGCAGCCCTCGTGGGAACTACAATGAGCAGTTCTTC. It yields the protein CASSPRGNYNEQFF.

This clone has more than one count but fewer than ten. This chain connects TRBV19 to TRBJ1-2; the D is unclear. The CDR3 runs to 14 residues. Germline-derived CDR1 and CDR2 are LNHDA and SQIVND (reference sequence). The germline V and J ends were trimmed by 4 bases and 6 bases, with 15 bases remaining between them. CDR3 sequence (DNA): TGTGCCAGTAGTAATTTCCTGGCCAAGGATGGCTACACCTTC. Protein sequence: CASSNFLAKDGYTF.

V usage is TRBV4-3 and J usage is TRBJ1-1; D perhaps matches TRBD1 (6 bases). The V gene lost 0 bases and the J gene lost 10 bases, with 12 bases spanning the gap. CDR3 size: 13 residues. Germline loops: CDR1 LGHNA, CDR2 YSLEER. The CDR3 is CASSQDGGRGAFF. The CDR3 nucleotides are TGCGCCAGCAGCCAAGATGGGGGGCGAGGAGCTTTCTTT.

The chain is built from TRBV6-5 and TRBJ1-3; D is uncertain. The germline gives CDR1 MNHEY, CDR2 SVGAGI. The V and J ends lost 7 bases and 3 bases respectively, with 4 bases between them. The CDR3 extends over 11 amino acids. As DNA, the CDR3 is TGTGCCAGCACGGTTGGAAACACCATATATTTT. Translating gives CASTVGNTIYF.

The V call is TRBV28, the J call TRBJ1-4; 9 bases fit TRBD1. There are 16 residues in the CDR3. V trimming: 2 bases; J trimming: 5 bases; junction bases outside the gene matches: 6. Per germline, CDR1 MDHEN and CDR2 SYDVKM. Here the CDR3 reads CASSLAGQGRNEKLFF. The CDR3, as DNA: TGTGCCAGCAGTTTAGCAGGACAGGGGAGGAATGAAAAACTGTTTTTT.

The chain recombines TRBV5-4 with TRBJ1-1; no definite D call. The V gene lost 0 bases and the J gene lost 1 base, with 7 bases spanning the gap. This CDR3 region has 14 residues. Germline CDR1 is SGHNT and CDR2 is YYREEE (reference sequence). CDR3 coding DNA: TGTGCCAGCAGCTTGGACAGACAGAACACTGAAGCTTTCTTT. Translated: CASSLDRQNTEAFF.

This chain uses TRBV5-1 with TRBJ1-1; D remains ambiguous. Looked up from germline, CDR1 is SGHRS and CDR2 is YFSETQ. CDR3 length equals 13 residues. Trimming pared 4 bases from V and 1 base from J, leaving 8 bases between. The DNA for the CDR3 is TGCGCCAGCAGCCCCCGACAGAACACTGAAGCTTTCTTT. It translates to CASSPRQNTEAFF.

The chain carries TRBV5-1 and TRBJ2-6; D gene ambiguous. Per the germline V gene, CDR1 is SGHRS and CDR2 is YFSETQ. The V end lost 4 bases, the J end lost 11 bases, and 10 bases lay between the germline ends. The CDR3 is made up of 12 amino acids. CDR3 sequence reads: CASSPDFDVLTF. DNA for the CDR3: TGCGCCAGCAGCCCTGACTTTGACGTCCTGACTTTC.

This clone was detected only once. The rearrangement links TRBV2 to TRBJ1-6; weak D call: TRBD1 (5 bases). V dropped 5 bases and J dropped 7 bases, with 12 bases sitting between them. There are 14 residues in the CDR3. From germline, CDR1 is SNHLY and CDR2 FYNNEI. CDR3 sequence: CASSRGVRNSPLHF. DNA for the CDR3: TGTGCCAGCAGTCGGGGGGTCAGGAATTCACCCCTCCACTTT. The full variable domain, rest sourced from reference TRBV2 and TRBJ1-6, is EPEVTQTPSHQVTQMGQEVILRCVPISNHLYFYWYRQILGQKVEFLVSFYNNEISEKSEIFDDQFSVERPDGSNFTLKIRSTKLEDSAMYFCASSRGVRNSPLHFGNGTRLTVT.

The V and J genes are TRBV4-2 and TRBJ2-3; 7 bases align to TRBD2. The trim removed 0 bases at V and 4 bases at J, leaving 13 bases unmatched. Germline CDR1 is LGHNA and CDR2 is YNFKEQ. The CDR3 is 18 residues long. As DNA, the CDR3 is TGTGCCAGCAGCCAAGATACCCCCGGCGGGGGAAGAGCAGATACGCAGTATTTT. As protein: CASSQDTPGGGRADTQYF.

This clone was found a few times. The genes are TRBV4-3 and TRBJ2-1, with 7 bases identical to TRBD2. The V gene's germline CDR1 is LGHNA and CDR2 YSLEER. V lost 0 bases to trimming and J lost 8 bases; unmatched junction nucleotides: 10. The CDR3 is made up of 16 amino acids. As DNA, the CDR3 is TGCGCCAGCAGCCAAGATATGGGGGAGGGTGCCCATGAGCAGTTCTTC. It is translated as CASSQDMGEGAHEQFF.

This chain connects TRBV28 to TRBJ1-1; D remains ambiguous. The CDR3 has 13 residues. Germline V gene data show CDR1 as MDHEN and CDR2 as SYDVKM. Trimming left V 7 bases short and J 1 base short, with 10 bases between. CDR3 sequence reads: CASTLTRNTEAFF. The CDR3, as DNA: TGTGCCAGCACCCTGACCCGGAACACTGAAGCTTTCTTT.

The chain employs TRBV5-1 and TRBJ2-7; weak D call: TRBD2 (5 bases). This CDR3 contains 15 residues. V was pared by 4 bases and J by 0 bases, with 14 bases between. From germline, CDR1 is SGHRS and CDR2 YFSETQ. This chain's CDR3 is CASSPLAGLSYEQYF. Written as DNA, the CDR3 is TGCGCCAGCAGCCCTCTGGCGGGCCTCTCCTACGAGCAGTACTTC.

The gene calls are TRBV7-2 and TRBJ1-5; 7 bases align to TRBD1. This CDR3 spans 15 amino acids. Germline trimming cut 3 bases from V and 7 bases from J; bases unmatched to any gene: 9. Germline assignment: CDR1 SGHTA and CDR2 FQGNSA. The CDR3 nucleotides are TGTGCCAGCAGCTTCTCCCCGGGGACAGAACAGCCCCAGCATTTT. It yields the protein CASSFSPGTEQPQHF.

This clone appeared a few times. The chain employs TRBV5-1 and TRBJ1-1; D gene unclear. The V end lost 0 bases, the J end lost 7 bases, and 13 bases lay between the germline ends. The CDR3 runs to 14 residues. Germline V gives CDR1 SGHRS, CDR2 YFSETQ. CDR3 residues: CASSLAQKADEAFF. CDR3 DNA: TGCGCCAGCAGCTTGGCGCAGAAGGCTGATGAAGCTTTCTTT.

This clone was recorded a few times. The rearrangement joins TRBV28 to TRBJ1-2; TRBD1 might be the D (6 bases). Germline V gene lookup returns CDR1 MDHEN and CDR2 SYDVKM. This CDR3 contains 14 residues. Trimming left V 6 bases short and J 4 bases short, with 15 bases between. The CDR3 DNA sequence: TGTGCCAGCAGCTCCGGACAGATGGCCTATGGCTACACCTTC. Its translation is CASSSGQMAYGYTF.

This rearrangement joins TRBV4-3 to TRBJ2-1; no firm D call. CDR1 is LGHNA, CDR2 YSLEER, per germline. The V end was cut by 1 base, the J end by 1 base, with 11 bases between. This CDR3 contains 16 residues. CDR3 sequence: CASSQVNLVSYNEQFF. In DNA, the CDR3 is TGCGCCAGCAGCCAAGTAAATTTGGTATCCTACAATGAGCAGTTCTTC.

The CDR3 DNA reads as TGTGCCAGCAGCGCGAACCCAGGGGTCGGGACTGAAGCTTTCTTT. It encodes CASSANPGVGTEAFF. The chain uses TRBV9 and TRBJ1-1, with D possibly TRBD1 on 6 matching bases. CDR1 is SGDLS and CDR2 is YYNGEE in the germline V gene. The CDR3 sequence is 15 residues long. The V gene lost 3 bases and the J gene lost 5 bases, with 17 bases spanning the gap. Supplemented by reference TRBV9 and TRBJ1-1, the full variable domain reads DSGVTQTPKHLITATGQRVTLRCSPRSGDLSVYWYQQSLDQGLQFLIQYYNGEERAKGNILERFSAQQFPDLHSELNLSSLELGDSALYFCASSANPGVGTEAFFGQGTRLTVV.

J is TRBJ1-1 and V is TRBV19; D remains unclear. This CDR3 contains 13 residues. The V end was cut by 1 base, the J end by 1 base, with 4 bases between. The germline gives CDR1 LNHDA, CDR2 SQIVND (reference sequence). CDR3: CASSIGWNTEAFF. CDR3 coding DNA: TGTGCCAGTAGTATAGGATGGAACACTGAAGCTTTCTTT.

The V and J genes are TRBV15 and TRBJ2-1; D tentatively fits TRBD1 or TRBD2 (6 bases each). The length of the CDR3 is 12 residues. Germline V gives CDR1 LNHNV, CDR2 YYDKDF (reference sequence). The V and J ends lost 1 base and 10 bases respectively, with 8 bases between them. The chain's CDR3 is CATSRVGGEQFF. Written as DNA, the CDR3 is TGTGCCACCAGCAGAGTGGGGGGCGAGCAGTTCTTC.

This chain connects TRBV27 to TRBJ2-2, with 7 bases lining up with TRBD1. V trimming: 5 bases; J trimming: 5 bases; junction bases outside the gene matches: 8. The CDR3 runs 15 residues. Germline V CDR1 and CDR2: MNHEY, SMNVEV (reference sequence). CDR3 DNA: TGTGCCAGCAGTCTTTTAGGGGGCGAGACCGGGGAGCTGTTTTTT. Amino acid sequence: CASSLLGGETGELFF.

This clone was observed a few times. The chain couples TRBV21-1 to TRBJ2-7. TRBV21-1 is an annotated pseudogene. The CDR3 runs to 14 residues. CDR3 sequence (DNA): TGTGCCAGCAGCAAAGACGGCAGCTCCTACGAGCAGTACTTC. It specifies CASSKDGSSYEQYF.